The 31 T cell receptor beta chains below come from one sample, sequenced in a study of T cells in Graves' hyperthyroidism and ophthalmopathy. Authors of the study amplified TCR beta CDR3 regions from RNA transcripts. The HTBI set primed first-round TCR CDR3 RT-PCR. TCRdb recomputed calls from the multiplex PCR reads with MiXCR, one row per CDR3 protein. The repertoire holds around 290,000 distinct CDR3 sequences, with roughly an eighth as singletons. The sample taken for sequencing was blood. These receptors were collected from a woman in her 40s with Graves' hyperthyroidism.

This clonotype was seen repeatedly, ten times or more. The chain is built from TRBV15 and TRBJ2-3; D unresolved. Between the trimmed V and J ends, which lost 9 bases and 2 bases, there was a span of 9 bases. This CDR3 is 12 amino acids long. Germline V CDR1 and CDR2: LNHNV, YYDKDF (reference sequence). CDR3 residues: CATGVDTDTQYF. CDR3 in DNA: TGTGCCACTGGGGTTGACACAGATACGCAGTATTTT.

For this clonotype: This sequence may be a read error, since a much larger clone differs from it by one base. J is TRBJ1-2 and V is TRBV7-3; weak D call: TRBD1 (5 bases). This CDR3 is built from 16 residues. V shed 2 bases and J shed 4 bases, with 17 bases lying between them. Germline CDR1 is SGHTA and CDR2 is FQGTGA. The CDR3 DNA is TGTGCCAGCAGCTTATGGCGGGGCAGGAACCCCTATGGCTACACCTTC. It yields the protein CASSLWRGRNPYGYTF.

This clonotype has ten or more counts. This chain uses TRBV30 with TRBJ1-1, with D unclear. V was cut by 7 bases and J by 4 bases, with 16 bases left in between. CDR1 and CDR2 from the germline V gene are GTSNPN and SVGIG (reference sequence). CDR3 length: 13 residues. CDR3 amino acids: CAYTPDAATEAFF. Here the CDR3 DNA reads TGTGCCTACACACCGGACGCGGCCACTGAAGCTTTCTTT.

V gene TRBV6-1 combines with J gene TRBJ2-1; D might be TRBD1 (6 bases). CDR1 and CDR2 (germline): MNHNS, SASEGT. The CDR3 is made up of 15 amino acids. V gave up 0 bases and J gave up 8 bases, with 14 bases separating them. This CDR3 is CASSEANREWDEQFF. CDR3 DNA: TGTGCCAGCAGTGAAGCGAACAGGGAGTGGGATGAGCAGTTCTTC.

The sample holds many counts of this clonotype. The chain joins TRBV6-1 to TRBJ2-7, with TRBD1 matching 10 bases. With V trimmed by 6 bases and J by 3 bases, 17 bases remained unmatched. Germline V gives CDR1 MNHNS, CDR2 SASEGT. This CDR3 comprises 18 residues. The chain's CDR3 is CASRTIYPTGQGYYEQYF. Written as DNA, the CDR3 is TGTGCCAGCAGAACGATTTATCCGACGGGACAGGGGTACTACGAGCAGTACTTC.

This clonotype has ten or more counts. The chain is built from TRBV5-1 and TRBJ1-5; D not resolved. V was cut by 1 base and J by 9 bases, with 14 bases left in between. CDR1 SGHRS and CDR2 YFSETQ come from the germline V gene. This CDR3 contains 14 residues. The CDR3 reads CASSLSEGSGPQHF. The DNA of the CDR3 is TGCGCCAGCAGCTTGTCGGAGGGCTCGGGGCCCCAGCATTTT.

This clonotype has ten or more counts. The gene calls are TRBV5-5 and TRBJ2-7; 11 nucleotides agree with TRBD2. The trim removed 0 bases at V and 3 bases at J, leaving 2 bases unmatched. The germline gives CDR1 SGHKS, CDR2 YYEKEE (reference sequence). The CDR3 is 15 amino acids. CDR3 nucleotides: TGTGCCAGCAGCTTGGCGACTAGCGGGATCTACGAGCAGTACTTC. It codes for CASSLATSGIYEQYF.

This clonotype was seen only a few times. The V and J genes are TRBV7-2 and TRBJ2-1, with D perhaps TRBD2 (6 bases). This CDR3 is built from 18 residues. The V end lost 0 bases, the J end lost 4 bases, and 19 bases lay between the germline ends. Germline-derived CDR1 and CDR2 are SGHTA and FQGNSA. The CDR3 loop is CASSLAILGGAAYNEQFF. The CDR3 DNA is TGTGCCAGCAGCTTAGCCATACTAGGCGGGGCCGCATACAATGAGCAGTTCTTC.

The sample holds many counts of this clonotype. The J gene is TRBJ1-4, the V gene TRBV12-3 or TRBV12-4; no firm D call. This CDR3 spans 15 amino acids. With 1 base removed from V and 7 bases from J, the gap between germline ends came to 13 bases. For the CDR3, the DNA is TGTGCCAGCAGTTTAGTTCAATCGGGAGGTGAAAAACTGTTTTTT. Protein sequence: CASSLVQSGGEKLFF.

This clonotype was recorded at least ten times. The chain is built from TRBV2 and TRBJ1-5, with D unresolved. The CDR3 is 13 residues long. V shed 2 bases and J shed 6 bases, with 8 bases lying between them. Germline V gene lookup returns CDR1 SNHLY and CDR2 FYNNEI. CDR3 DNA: TGTGCCAGCAGTGAATCGGGTTCTCAGCCCCAGCATTTT. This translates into CASSESGSQPQHF.

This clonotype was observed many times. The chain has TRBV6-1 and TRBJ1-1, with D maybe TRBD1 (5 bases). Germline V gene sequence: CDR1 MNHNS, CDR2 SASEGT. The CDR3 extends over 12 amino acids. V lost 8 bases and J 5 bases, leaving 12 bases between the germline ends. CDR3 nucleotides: TGTGCCAGCGGGGAAGGGGTTACTGAAGCTTTCTTT. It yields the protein CASGEGVTEAFF.

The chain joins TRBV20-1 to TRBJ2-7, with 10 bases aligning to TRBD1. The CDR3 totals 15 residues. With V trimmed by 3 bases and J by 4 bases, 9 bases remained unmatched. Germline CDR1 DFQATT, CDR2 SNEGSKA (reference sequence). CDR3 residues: CSASPGQGNFYEQYF. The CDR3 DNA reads TGCAGTGCTAGTCCGGGACAGGGGAATTTTTACGAGCAGTACTTC.

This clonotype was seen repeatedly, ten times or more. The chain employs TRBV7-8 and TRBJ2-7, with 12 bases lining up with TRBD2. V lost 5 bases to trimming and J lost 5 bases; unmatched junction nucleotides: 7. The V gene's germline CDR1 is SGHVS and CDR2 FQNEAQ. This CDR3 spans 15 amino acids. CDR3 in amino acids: CASSRLAGGPDEQYF. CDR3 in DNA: TGTGCCAGCAGCCGTCTAGCGGGAGGGCCTGACGAGCAGTACTTC. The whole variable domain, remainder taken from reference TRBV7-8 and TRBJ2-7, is GAGVSQSPRYKVAKRGQDVALRCDPISGHVSLFWYQQALGQGPEFLTYFQNEAQLDKSGLPSDRFFAERPEGSVSTLKIQRTQQEDSAVYLCASSRLAGGPDEQYFGPGTRLTVT.

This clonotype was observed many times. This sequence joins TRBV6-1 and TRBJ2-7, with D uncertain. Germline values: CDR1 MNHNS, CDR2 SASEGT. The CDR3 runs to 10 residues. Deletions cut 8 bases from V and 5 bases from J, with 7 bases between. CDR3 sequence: CASGYHEQYF. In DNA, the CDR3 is TGTGCCAGCGGGTACCACGAGCAGTACTTC.

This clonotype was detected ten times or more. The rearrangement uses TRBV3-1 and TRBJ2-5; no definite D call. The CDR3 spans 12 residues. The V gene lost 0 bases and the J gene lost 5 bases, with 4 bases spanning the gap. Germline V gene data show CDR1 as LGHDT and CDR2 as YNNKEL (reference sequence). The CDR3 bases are TGTGCCAGCAGCCAAGAATGGGAGACCCAGTACTTC. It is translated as CASSQEWETQYF.

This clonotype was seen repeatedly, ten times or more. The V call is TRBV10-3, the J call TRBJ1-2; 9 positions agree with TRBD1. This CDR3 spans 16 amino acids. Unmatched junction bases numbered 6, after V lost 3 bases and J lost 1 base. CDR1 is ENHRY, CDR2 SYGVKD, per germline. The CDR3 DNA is TGTGCCATCAGTGATACCCGGGACAGGGATAACTATGGCTACACCTTC. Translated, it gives CAISDTRDRDNYGYTF.

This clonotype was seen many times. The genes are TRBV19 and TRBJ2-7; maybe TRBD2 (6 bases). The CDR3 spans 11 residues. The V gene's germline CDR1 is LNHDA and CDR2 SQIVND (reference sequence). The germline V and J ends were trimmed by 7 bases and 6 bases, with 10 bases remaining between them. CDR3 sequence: CASKEGSEQYF. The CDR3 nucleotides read TGTGCCAGTAAGGAGGGTAGCGAGCAGTACTTC.

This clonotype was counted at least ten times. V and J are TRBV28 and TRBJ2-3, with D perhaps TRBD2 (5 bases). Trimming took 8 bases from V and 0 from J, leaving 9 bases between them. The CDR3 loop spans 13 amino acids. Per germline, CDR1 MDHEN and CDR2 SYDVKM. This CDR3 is CASRGHSTDTQYF. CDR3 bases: TGTGCCAGCCGGGGTCATAGCACAGATACGCAGTATTTT.

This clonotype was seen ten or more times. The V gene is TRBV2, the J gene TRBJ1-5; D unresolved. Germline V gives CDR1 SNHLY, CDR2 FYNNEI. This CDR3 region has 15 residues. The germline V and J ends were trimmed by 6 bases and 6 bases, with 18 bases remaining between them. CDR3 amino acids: CASRANLHFGQPQHF. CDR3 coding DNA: TGTGCCAGCAGGGCAAACCTACATTTCGGTCAGCCCCAGCATTTT.

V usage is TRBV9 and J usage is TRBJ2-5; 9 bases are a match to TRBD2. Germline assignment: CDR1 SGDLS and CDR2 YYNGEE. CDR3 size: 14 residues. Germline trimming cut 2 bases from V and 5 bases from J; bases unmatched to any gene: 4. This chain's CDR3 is CASSVSGSGETQYF. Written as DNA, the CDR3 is TGTGCCAGCAGCGTTAGCGGGAGTGGCGAGACCCAGTACTTC.

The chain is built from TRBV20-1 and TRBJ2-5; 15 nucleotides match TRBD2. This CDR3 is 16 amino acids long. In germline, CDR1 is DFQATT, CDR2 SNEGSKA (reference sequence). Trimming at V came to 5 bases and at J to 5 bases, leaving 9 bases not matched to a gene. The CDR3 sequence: CSADTGLAGGWETQYF. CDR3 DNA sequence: TGCAGTGCTGATACCGGACTAGCGGGAGGGTGGGAGACCCAGTACTTC.

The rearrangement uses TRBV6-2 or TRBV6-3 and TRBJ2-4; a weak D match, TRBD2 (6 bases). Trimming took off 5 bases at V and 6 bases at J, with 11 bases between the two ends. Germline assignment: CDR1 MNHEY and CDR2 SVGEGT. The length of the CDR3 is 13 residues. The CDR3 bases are TGTGCCAGCAGTCCCCGGGACTCAAACATTCAGTACTTC. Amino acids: CASSPRDSNIQYF.

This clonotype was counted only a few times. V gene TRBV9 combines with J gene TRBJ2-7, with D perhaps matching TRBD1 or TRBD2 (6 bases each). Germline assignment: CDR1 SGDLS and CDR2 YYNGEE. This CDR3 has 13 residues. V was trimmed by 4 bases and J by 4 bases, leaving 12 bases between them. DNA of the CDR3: TGTGCCAGCAGCAAGACAGGAGGGTACGAGCAGTACTTC. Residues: CASSKTGGYEQYF.

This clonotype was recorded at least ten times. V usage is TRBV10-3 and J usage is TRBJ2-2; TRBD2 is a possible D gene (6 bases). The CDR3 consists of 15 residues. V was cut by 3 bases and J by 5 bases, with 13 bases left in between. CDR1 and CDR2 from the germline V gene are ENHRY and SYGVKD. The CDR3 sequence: CAISEGFAGTGELFF. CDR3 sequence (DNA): TGTGCCATCAGTGAAGGGTTTGCGGGGACCGGGGAGCTGTTTTTT.

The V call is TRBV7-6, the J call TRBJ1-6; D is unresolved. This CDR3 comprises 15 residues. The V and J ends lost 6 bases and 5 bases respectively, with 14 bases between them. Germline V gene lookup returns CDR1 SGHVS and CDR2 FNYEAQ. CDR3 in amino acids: CASRPTAFDNSPLHF. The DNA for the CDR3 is TGTGCCAGCAGACCGACGGCCTTTGATAATTCACCCCTCCACTTT.

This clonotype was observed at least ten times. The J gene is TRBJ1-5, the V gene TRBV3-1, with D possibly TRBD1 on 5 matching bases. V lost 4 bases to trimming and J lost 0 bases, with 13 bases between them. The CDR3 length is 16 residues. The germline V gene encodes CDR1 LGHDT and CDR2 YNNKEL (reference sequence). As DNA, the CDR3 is TGTGCCAGCAGCCCAGGGAGCGCTAATAGCAATCAGCCCCAGCATTTT. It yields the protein CASSPGSANSNQPQHF.

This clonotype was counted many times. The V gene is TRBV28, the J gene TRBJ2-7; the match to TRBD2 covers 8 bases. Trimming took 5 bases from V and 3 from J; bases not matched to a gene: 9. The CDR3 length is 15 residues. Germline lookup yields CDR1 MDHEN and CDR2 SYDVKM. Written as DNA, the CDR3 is TGTGCCAGCAGTCGAGCGGGAGAGAAGGACTACGAGCAGTACTTC. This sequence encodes CASSRAGEKDYEQYF.

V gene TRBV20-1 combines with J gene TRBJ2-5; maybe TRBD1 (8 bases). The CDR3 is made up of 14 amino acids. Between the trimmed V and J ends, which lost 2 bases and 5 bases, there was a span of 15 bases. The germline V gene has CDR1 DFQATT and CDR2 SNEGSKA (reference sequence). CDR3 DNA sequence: TGCAGTGCTAGACCTGGACAGGGAGGGGAGACCCAGTACTTC. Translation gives CSARPGQGGETQYF.

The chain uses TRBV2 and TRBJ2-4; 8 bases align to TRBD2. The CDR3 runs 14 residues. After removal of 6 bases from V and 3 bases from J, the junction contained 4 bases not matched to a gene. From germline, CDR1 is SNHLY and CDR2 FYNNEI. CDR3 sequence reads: CASSPTSVKNIQYF. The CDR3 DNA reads TGTGCCAGCAGCCCGACTAGCGTCAAAAACATTCAGTACTTC.

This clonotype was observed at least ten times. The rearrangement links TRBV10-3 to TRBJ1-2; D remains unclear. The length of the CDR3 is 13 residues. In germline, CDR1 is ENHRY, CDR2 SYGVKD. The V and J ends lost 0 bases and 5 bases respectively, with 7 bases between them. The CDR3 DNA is TGTGCCATCAGTGAGTCCACAGAATATGGCTACACCTTC. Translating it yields CAISESTEYGYTF.

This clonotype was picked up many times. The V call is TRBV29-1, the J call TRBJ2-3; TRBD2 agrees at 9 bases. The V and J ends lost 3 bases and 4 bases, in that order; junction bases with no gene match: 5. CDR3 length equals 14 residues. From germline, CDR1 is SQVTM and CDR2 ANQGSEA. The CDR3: CSVEREGPPDTQYF. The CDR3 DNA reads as TGCAGCGTTGAGCGGGAGGGCCCCCCAGATACGCAGTATTTT.